What follows are 13 T cell receptor beta chains derived from one specimen sequenced in a study of T cells in Graves' hyperthyroidism and ophthalmopathy. TCR beta CDR3 regions were amplified from RNA. First-round RT-PCR targeting the TCR CDR3 was performed with the HTBI primer set. In TCRdb, the multiplex PCR reads were re-called with MiXCR into one record per CDR3 protein. The table shows approximately 320,000 distinct CDR3 sequences, with roughly 17% occurring only once. Sequenced: blood. The receptors derive from a man in his thirties or forties with Graves' hyperthyroidism.

This clonotype appeared many times. The V gene is TRBV11-1, the J gene TRBJ2-5, with a tentative D call TRBD2 (5 bases). V was trimmed by 3 bases and J by 5 bases, leaving 16 bases between them. Germline CDR1 reads SGHAT; CDR2 reads FQDESV (reference sequence). CDR3 length: 15 residues. CDR3 nucleotide sequence: TGTGCCAGCAGCTTGGTTCGGGATAACGGGGAGACCCAGTACTTC. Protein product: CASSLVRDNGETQYF.

This clonotype was detected many times. This chain joins TRBV5-1 and TRBJ2-7; D is unresolved. This CDR3 has 11 amino acids. The ends were cut back, 3 bases at V and 9 bases at J, with 10 bases in the middle. CDR1 SGHRS and CDR2 YFSETQ come from the germline V gene. The CDR3 DNA reads as TGCGCCAGCAGCTCTGGTGTGGGGCAGTACTTC. Its translation: CASSSGVGQYF.

The rearrangement joins TRBV30 to TRBJ2-1; D is ambiguous. CDR1 is GTSNPN, CDR2 SVGIG, per germline (reference sequence). The CDR3 length is 12 residues. Trimming shortened V by 3 bases and J by 9 bases, and 12 bases separated the two germline ends. As DNA, the CDR3 is TGTGCCTGGAGGGTCGGTTTGGGTGAGCAGTTCTTC. Translation: CAWRVGLGEQFF. The full variable domain, rest sourced from reference TRBV30 and TRBJ2-1, is SQTIHQWPATLVQPVGSPLSLECTVEGTSNPNLYWYRQAAGRGLQLLFYSVGIGQISSEVPQNLSASRPQDRQFILSSKKLLLSDSGFYLCAWRVGLGEQFFGPGTRLTVL.

This chain joins TRBV18 and TRBJ1-1, with D unresolved. CDR3 length: 14 residues. Trimming stripped 6 bases from V and 7 bases from J, with 18 bases between. CDR1 and CDR2 (germline): KGHSH, LQKENI. The CDR3 nucleotides are TGTGCCAGCTCGCAAATATATAGACGTGATGAAGCTTTCTTT. Its protein is CASSQIYRRDEAFF.

This chain uses TRBV5-4 with TRBJ1-6; D is possibly TRBD1 (6 bases). V gave up 2 bases and J gave up 10 bases, with 13 bases separating them. This CDR3 contains 14 residues. Germline V gene sequence: CDR1 SGHNT, CDR2 YYREEE (reference sequence). The CDR3 DNA follows: TGTGCCAGCAGCTTACAGGGTTCCGGCTCACCCCTCCACTTT. It yields the protein CASSLQGSGSPLHF. The entire variable domain, with the rest obtained from reference TRBV5-4 and TRBJ1-6, is as follows: ETGVTQSPTHLIKTRGQQVTLRCSSQSGHNTVSWYQQALGQGPQFIFQYYREEENGRGNFPPRFSGLQFPNYSSELNVNALELDDSALYLCASSLQGSGSPLHFGNGTRLTVT.

This clonotype was detected only a few times. J is TRBJ2-2 and V is TRBV24-1; the D is unclear. Trimming stripped 5 bases from V and 2 bases from J, with 17 bases between. The CDR3 has 17 amino acids. Germline loops: CDR1 KGHDR, CDR2 SFDVKD. The CDR3 DNA sequence: TGTGCCACCAGTGGCGAGACGGCATCAGTAAACACCGGGGAGCTGTTTTTT. Amino acid sequence: CATSGETASVNTGELFF.

This clonotype was seen only a few times. The chain recombines TRBV19 with TRBJ2-1, with unresolved D. The V gene's germline CDR1 is LNHDA and CDR2 SQIVND (reference sequence). Between the trimmed V and J ends, which lost 3 bases and 7 bases, there was a span of 16 bases. The CDR3 totals 15 residues. The CDR3 spells CASSIKHHIVNEQFF. DNA of the CDR3: TGTGCCAGTAGTATCAAGCATCACATCGTAAATGAGCAGTTCTTC.

This clonotype has at least ten counts. The chain uses TRBV7-9 and TRBJ2-3; D uncertain. The CDR3 spans 10 residues. The germline V gene has CDR1 SEHNR and CDR2 FQNEAQ (reference sequence). V was shortened by 8 bases and J by 6 bases, with 6 bases between the two germline ends. The CDR3 nucleotides read TGTGCCAGCCAACACGATACGCAGTATTTT. The encoded protein is CASQHDTQYF.

V gene TRBV19 combines with J gene TRBJ2-7, with 12 bases that match TRBD1. The CDR3 consists of 15 residues. V shed 3 bases, J shed 2 bases, and the junction held 2 bases outside the gene matches. In germline, CDR1 is LNHDA, CDR2 SQIVND (reference sequence). CDR3 DNA: TGTGCCAGTAGTATGGGACAGGGGGCGACCTACGAGCAGTACTTC. Protein product: CASSMGQGATYEQYF.

This clonotype has only a few counts. The V gene is TRBV5-1, the J gene TRBJ2-3; D may match TRBD1 or TRBD2 (5 bases each). V was pared by 1 base and J by 2 bases, with 20 bases between. The CDR3 totals 18 residues. Germline V lookup: CDR1 SGHRS, CDR2 YFSETQ. The CDR3 DNA is TGCGCCAGCAGCTTGTCGACGTCGGGACCGACTTTCACAGATACGCAGTATTTT. Its protein product is CASSLSTSGPTFTDTQYF.

The chain couples TRBV10-3 to TRBJ1-2, with D unresolved. Trimming left V 8 bases short and J 3 bases short, with 13 bases between. CDR1 is ENHRY and CDR2 is SYGVKD in the germline V gene. This CDR3 is built from 13 residues. CDR3 in amino acids: CAIADPSHYGYTF. In DNA form, the CDR3 reads TGTGCCATCGCCGATCCCAGCCACTATGGCTACACCTTC.

This chain links TRBV28 with TRBJ2-1, with D uncertain. From germline, CDR1 is MDHEN and CDR2 SYDVKM. The CDR3 covers 13 residues. V was cut by 3 bases and J by 6 bases, with 9 bases left in between. The CDR3 sequence is CASSFAGSNEQFF. For the CDR3, the DNA is TGTGCCAGCAGTTTCGCAGGAAGCAATGAGCAGTTCTTC. Using reference TRBV28 and TRBJ2-1 for the parts outside the CDR3, the full variable domain is DVKVTQSSRYLVKRTGEKVFLECVQDMDHENMFWYRQDPGLGLRLIYFSYDVKMKEKGDIPEGYSVSREKKERFSLILESASTNQTSMYLCASSFAGSNEQFFGPGTRLTVL.

This clonotype was detected ten times or more. This chain joins TRBV28 and TRBJ2-7; D is undetermined. The length of the CDR3 is 12 residues. V was pared by 6 bases and J by 4 bases, with 10 bases between. Looked up from germline, CDR1 is MDHEN and CDR2 is SYDVKM. Here the CDR3 reads CASRSGWYEQYF. CDR3 bases: TGTGCCAGCAGATCCGGTTGGTACGAGCAGTACTTC.